This record concerns one TCR beta chain sequence. If patients had autoimmune disease history or systemic immunosuppression, they were excluded. The CDR3 is 14 residues long. Germline CDR1 reads LNHDA; CDR2 reads SQIVND (reference sequence). With 6 bases removed from V and 2 bases from J, the gap between germline ends came to 11 bases. The data belong to a study of OX40 agonist ivuxolimab in advanced cancers. For the study at large: Hepatocellular carcinoma, melanoma, renal cell or head and neck cancer was diagnosed in the dose-escalation patients.

Sequencing used immunoSEQ multiplex PCR; TCRdb keeps in-frame clones, though not all of them. The sample has around 63,000 clones, 79% seen once; the top ten hold 11%. The receptor was isolated from an adult with an advanced solid tumor such as melanoma, head and neck, liver or kidney cancer. The V gene is TRBV19, the J gene TRBJ1-3; D is perhaps TRBD1 (5 bases). Sequencing was performed on CD4+ or CD8+ T cells sorted from blood, taken in a trial of the OX40 agonist ivuxolimab. The CDR3, as DNA: TGTGCCAGTAGGGGGGATCTGGCTGGAAACACCATATATTTT. Amino acid sequence: CASRGDLAGNTIYF.